Listed below are T cell receptor beta chains from one sample, sequenced in a study of molecular identifiers for immune sequencing clone quantification. TCRdb itself ran the PCR reads through MiXCR, one entry per CDR3 protein. The data hold approximately 590,000 distinct CDR3 sequences, with over 25% observed a single time. Sequenced material: naive CD8+ T cells from blood, with Jurkat cell RNA spiked in. The receptors here all came from a human donor in good health. Some libraries in this study had Jurkat cell RNA spiked in. Both conserved end residues are part of each CDR3. A D gene is named only where the DNA matches it firmly. Part of the rows lack a size; the others show once, few, many or a class for expanded clones.

clone size,J gene,D gene,V gene,CDR3 protein,CDR3 DNA
many,TRBJ2-3,.,TRBV6-5,CASSYSWATTDTQYF,TGTGCCAGCAGTTACTCCTGGGCTACCACAGATACGCAGTATTTT
.,TRBJ2-1,TRBD2,TRBV29-1,CSVEEGGGYNEQFF,TGCAGCGTTGAAGAGGGGGGGGGGTACAATGAGCAGTTCTTC
few,TRBJ1-5,.,TRBV19,CASSPAAGQPQHF,TGTGCCAGTAGTCCGGCAGCCGGTCAGCCCCAGCATTTT
.,TRBJ2-1,.,TRBV20-1,CSARAPDGYVQFF,TGCAGTGCTAGGGCCCCCGATGGTTATGTGCAGTTCTTC
.,TRBJ2-5,TRBD2,TRBV10-3,CAIRGLAGEEPQYF,TGTGCCATCAGAGGCCTAGCGGGAGAAGAGCCCCAGTACTTC
.,TRBJ2-5,TRBD1,TRBV20-1,CSAGDQGTGVFLLETQYF,TGCAGTGCTGGAGATCAGGGGACAGGGGTTTTTTTATTAGAGACCCAGTACTTC
many,TRBJ2-1,TRBD1,TRBV5-1,CASSQSTGHSDEQFF,TGCGCCAGCAGCCAATCGACAGGGCACTCCGATGAGCAGTTCTTC
many,TRBJ2-2,.,TRBV7-6,CASSDGAKPGTGELFF,TGTGCCAGCAGCGATGGGGCTAAGCCAGGCACCGGGGAGCTGTTTTTT
few,TRBJ2-1,TRBD2,TRBV27,CASSFGGRAGNEQFF,TGTGCCAGCAGTTTTGGCGGGAGGGCCGGGAATGAGCAGTTCTTC
.,TRBJ2-4,TRBD1,TRBV20-1,CSARNTGDATNIQYF,TGCAGTGCTAGGAACACAGGGGACGCCACAAACATTCAGTACTTC
few,TRBJ2-7,.,TRBV30,CAWSREFRGTYEQYF,TGTGCCTGGAGCAGGGAATTCAGGGGAACCTACGAGCAGTACTTC
.,TRBJ2-7,.,TRBV24-1,CATSGSGLLAEQYF,TGTGCCACCAGTGGCAGCGGGCTTCTCGCCGAGCAGTACTTC
few,TRBJ2-3,TRBD2,TRBV7-6,CASSLLSGRVVDTQYF,TGTGCCAGCAGCTTGCTTAGCGGGAGGGTGGTAGATACGCAGTATTTT
few,TRBJ2-7,.,TRBV7-9,CASSPLRAGSLHEQYF,TGTGCCAGCAGCCCACTTAGGGCAGGGAGCTTACACGAGCAGTACTTC